This TCR beta chain was sequenced during a study of T-cell memory formation after mild COVID-19. Overall study: Across donors, TCR clusters were largely donor specific. Study-level results: Pre-infection memory showed some responding clones, and this suggested that cross-reactive memory joined. CD4+ bias marked clones expanding day 15 to 37, unlike balanced contracting clones.

The CDR3 has 11 amino acids. V lost 3 bases and J lost 6, with 0 bases in between. CDR1 and CDR2 (germline): SEHNR, FQNEAQ (reference sequence). Each CDR3 protein gets one entry after TCRdb re-called the 5' RACE reads with MiXCR. This sample has roughly 120,000 distinct CDR3 sequences, with approximately 15% found just once. This clonotype was counted a few times. Antigen: not known. The TCR originated in an adult woman who had mild COVID-19 (a few samples of this study predate the infection). Cell type and time point are not known. The chain recombines TRBV7-9 with TRBJ1-6; D call uncertain. The sequenced sample consisted of PBMCs or a T cell subset sorted from them (not recorded which). The CDR3 spells CASSFNSPLHF. In DNA, the CDR3 is TGTGCCAGCAGCTTTAATTCACCCCTCCACTTT.